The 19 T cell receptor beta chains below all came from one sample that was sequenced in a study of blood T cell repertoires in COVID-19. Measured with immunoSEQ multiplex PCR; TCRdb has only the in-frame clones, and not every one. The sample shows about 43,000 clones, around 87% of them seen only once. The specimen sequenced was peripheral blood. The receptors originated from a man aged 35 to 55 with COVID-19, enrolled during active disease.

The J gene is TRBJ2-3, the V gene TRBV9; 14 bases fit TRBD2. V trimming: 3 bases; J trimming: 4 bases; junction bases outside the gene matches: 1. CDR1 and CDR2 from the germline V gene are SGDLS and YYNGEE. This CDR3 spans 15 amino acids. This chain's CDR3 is CASSEGLAGADTQYF. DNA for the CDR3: TGTGCCAGCAGCGAGGGACTAGCGGGGGCAGATACGCAGTATTTT.

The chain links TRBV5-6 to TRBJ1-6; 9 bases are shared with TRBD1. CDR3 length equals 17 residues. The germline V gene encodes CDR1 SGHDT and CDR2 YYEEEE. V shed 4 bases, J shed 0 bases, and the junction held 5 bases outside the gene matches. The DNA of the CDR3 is TGTGCCAGCAGCCCAGGGACAGGGAGCTCCTATAATTCACCCCTCCACTTT. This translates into CASSPGTGSSYNSPLHF.

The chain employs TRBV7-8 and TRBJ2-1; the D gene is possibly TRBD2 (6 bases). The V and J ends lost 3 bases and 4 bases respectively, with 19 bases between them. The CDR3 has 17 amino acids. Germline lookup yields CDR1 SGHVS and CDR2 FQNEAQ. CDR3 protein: CASSLGPRLALYNEQFF. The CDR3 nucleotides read TGTGCCAGCAGCTTGGGGCCGAGGCTAGCGTTATACAATGAGCAGTTCTTC. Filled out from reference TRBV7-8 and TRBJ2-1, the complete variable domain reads GAGVSQSPRYKVAKRGQDVALRCDPISGHVSLFWYQQALGQGPEFLTYFQNEAQLDKSGLPSDRFFAERPEGSVSTLKIQRTQQEDSAVYLCASSLGPRLALYNEQFFGPGTRLTVL.

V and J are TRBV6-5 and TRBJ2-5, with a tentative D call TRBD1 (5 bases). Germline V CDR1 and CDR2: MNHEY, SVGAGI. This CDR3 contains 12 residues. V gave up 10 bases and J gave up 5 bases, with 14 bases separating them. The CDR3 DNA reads TGTGCCACGCAAGGGGCCCTGGAGACCCAGTACTTC. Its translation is CATQGALETQYF.

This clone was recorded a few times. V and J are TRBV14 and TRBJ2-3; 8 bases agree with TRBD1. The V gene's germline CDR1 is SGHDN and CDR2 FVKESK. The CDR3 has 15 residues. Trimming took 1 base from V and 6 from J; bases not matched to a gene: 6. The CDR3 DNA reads TGTGCCAGCAGCCAAGTGTTCGACAGGGGTGATACGCAGTATTTT. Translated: CASSQVFDRGDTQYF.

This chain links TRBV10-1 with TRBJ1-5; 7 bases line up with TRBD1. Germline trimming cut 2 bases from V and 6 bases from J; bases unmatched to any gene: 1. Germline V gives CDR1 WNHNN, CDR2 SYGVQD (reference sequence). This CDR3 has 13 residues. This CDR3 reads CASSEAGGQPQHF. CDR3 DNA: TGCGCCAGCAGTGAGGCAGGGGGTCAGCCCCAGCATTTT.

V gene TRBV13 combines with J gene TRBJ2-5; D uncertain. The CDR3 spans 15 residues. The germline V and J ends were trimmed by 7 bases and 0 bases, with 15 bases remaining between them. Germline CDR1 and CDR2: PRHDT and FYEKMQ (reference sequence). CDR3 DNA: TGTGCCAGCACCGCTAGTGGGTCCTACCAAGAGACCCAGTACTTC. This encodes CASTASGSYQETQYF.

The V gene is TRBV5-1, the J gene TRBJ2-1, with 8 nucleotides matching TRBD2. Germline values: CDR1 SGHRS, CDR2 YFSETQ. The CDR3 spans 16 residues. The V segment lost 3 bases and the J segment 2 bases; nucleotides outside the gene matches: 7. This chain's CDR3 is CASSSKAGVAYNEQFF. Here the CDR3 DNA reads TGCGCCAGCAGCTCAAAAGCGGGAGTCGCCTACAATGAGCAGTTCTTC. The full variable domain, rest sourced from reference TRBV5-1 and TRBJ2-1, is KAGVTQTPRYLIKTRGQQVTLSCSPISGHRSVSWYQQTPGQGLQFLFEYFSETQRNKGNFPGRFSGRQFSNSRSEMNVSTLELGDSALYLCASSSKAGVAYNEQFFGPGTRLTVL.

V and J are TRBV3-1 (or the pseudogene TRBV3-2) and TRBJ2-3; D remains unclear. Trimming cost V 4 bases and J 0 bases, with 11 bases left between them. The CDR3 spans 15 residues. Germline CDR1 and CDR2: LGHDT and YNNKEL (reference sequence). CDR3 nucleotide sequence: TGTGCCAGCAGCCGGCTACAGCTTAGCACAGATACGCAGTATTTT. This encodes CASSRLQLSTDTQYF.

CDR3 sequence reads: CASSLALGLAGVGDTQYF. The CDR3 nucleotides read TGTGCCAGCAGCTTAGCGCTGGGACTAGCGGGAGTTGGGGATACGCAGTATTTT. The rearrangement links TRBV7-9 to TRBJ2-3; 14 positions match TRBD2. With V trimmed by 0 bases and J by 6 bases, 8 bases remained unmatched. The germline gives CDR1 SEHNR, CDR2 FQNEAQ (reference sequence). The CDR3 is 18 residues long.

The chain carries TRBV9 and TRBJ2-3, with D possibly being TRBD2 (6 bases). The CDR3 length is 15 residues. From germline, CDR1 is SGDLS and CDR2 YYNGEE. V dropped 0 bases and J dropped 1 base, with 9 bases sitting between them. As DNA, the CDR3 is TGTGCCAGCAGCGTAGACGCGGGGCGCACAGATACGCAGTATTTT. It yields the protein CASSVDAGRTDTQYF.

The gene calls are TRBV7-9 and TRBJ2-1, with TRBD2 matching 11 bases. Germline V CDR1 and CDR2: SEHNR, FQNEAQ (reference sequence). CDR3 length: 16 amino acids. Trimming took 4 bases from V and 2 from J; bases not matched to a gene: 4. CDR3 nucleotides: TGTGCCAGCAGCTCTACTAGCGGGAGCACCTACAATGAGCAGTTCTTC. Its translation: CASSSTSGSTYNEQFF.

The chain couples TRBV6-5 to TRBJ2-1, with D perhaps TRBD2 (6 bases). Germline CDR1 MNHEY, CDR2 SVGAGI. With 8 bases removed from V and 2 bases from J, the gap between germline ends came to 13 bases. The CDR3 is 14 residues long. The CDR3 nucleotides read TGTGCCAGCGGAGTTAGCGGTCCCTACAATGAGCAGTTCTTC. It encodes CASGVSGPYNEQFF.

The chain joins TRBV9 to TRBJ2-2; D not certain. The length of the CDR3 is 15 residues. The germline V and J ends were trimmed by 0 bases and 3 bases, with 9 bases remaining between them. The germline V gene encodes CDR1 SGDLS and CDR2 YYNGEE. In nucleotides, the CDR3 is TGTGCCAGCAGCGTAGAGCCCCGATACACCGGGGAGCTGTTTTTT. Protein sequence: CASSVEPRYTGELFF.

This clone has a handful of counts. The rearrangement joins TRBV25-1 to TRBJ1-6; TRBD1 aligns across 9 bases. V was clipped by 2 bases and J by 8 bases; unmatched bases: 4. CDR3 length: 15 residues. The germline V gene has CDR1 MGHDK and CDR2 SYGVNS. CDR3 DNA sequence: TGTGCCAGCAGTGAACTGGGACAGGGATATTCACCCCTCCACTTT. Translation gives CASSELGQGYSPLHF. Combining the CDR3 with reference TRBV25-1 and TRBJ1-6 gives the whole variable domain EADIYQTPRYLVIGTGKKITLECSQTMGHDKMYWYQQDPGMELHLIHYSYGVNSTEKGDLSSESTVSRIRTEHFPLTLESARPSHTSQYLCASSELGQGYSPLHFGNGTRLTVT.

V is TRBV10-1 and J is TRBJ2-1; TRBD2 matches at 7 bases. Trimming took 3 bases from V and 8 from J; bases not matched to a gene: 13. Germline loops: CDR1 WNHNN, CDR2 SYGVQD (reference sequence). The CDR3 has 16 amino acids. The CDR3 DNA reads TGCGCCAGCAGTGATGGCCGGGAGGCTGTGGGGGATGAGCAGTTCTTC. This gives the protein CASSDGREAVGDEQFF.

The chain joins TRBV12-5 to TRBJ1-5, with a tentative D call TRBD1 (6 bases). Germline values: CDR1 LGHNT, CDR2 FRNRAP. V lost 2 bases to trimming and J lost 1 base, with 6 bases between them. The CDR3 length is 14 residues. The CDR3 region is CASGLTGSNQPQHF. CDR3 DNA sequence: TGTGCTAGTGGTTTGACAGGGAGCAATCAGCCCCAGCATTTT.

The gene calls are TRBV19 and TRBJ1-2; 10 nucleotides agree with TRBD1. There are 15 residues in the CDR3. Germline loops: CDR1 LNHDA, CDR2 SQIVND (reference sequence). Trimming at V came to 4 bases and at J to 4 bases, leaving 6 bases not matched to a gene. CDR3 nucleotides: TGTGCCAGTAGTACCCGGGACAGGGGATCCTATGGCTACACCTTC. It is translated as CASSTRDRGSYGYTF. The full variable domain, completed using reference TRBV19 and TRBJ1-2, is DGGITQSPKYLFRKEGQNVTLSCEQNLNHDAMYWYRQDPGQGLRLIYYSQIVNDFQKGDIAEGYSVSREKKESFPLTVTSAQKNPTAFYLCASSTRDRGSYGYTFGSGTRLTVV.

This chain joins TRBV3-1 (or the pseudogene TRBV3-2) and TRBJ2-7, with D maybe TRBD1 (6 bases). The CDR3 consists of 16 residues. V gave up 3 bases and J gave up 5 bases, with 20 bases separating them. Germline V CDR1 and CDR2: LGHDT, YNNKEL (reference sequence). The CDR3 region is CASSHTAPLQGHEQYF. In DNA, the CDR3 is TGTGCCAGCAGCCATACCGCCCCGTTACAGGGTCACGAGCAGTACTTC.